This T cell receptor (beta chain) was sequenced during a study of siplizumab effects on memory and regulatory T cells. Whole-study results and caveats: Memory cells seemed less diverse than naive T cells, which also seemed major contributors to the alloresponse. Significant reduction of alloreactive sequences traceable to unstimulated CD4+ memory cells was observed with siplizumab. Naive-or-memory phenotypes were unassignable for roughly 75-96% of proliferating CD4+ or CD8+ clones.

This clone was counted between two and nine times. No antigen is known for it. Libraries were prepared by immunoSEQ multiplex PCR; TCRdb keeps only in-frame clonotypes and omits some of them. The profile shows roughly 93,000 clones, about 93% of them singletons. V lost 5 bases and J lost 6, with 11 bases in between. The germline V gene encodes CDR1 MNHEY and CDR2 SMNVEV (reference sequence). This CDR3 comprises 13 residues. The clonotype originates from a human donor in good health. Sequencing was carried out using non-Treg CD4+ T cells sorted from blood. The gene calls are TRBV27 and TRBJ1-5, with no clear D. The CDR3 reads CASSLVMGQPQHF. DNA of the CDR3: TGTGCCAGCAGTCTCGTCATGGGTCAGCCCCAGCATTTT.